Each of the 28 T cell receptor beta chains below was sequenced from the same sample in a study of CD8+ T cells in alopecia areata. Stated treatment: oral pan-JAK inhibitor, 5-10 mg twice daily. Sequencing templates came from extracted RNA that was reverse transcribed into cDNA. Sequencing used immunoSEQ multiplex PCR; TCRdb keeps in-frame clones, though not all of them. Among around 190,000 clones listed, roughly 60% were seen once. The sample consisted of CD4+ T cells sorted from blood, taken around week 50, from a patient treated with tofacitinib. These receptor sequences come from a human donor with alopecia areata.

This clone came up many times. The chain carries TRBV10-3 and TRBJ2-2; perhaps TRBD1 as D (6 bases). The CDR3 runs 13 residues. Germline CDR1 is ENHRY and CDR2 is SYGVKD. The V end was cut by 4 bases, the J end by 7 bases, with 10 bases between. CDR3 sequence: CAISADRVGELFF. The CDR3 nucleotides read TGTGCCATCAGTGCGGACAGAGTCGGGGAGCTGTTTTTT.

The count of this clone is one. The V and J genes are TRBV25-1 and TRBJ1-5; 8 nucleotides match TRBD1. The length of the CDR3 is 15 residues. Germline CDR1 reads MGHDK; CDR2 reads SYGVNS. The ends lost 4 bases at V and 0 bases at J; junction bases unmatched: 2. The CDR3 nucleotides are TGTGCCAGCAGTGGACAGGGGTATAGCAATCAGCCCCAGCATTTT. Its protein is CASSGQGYSNQPQHF.

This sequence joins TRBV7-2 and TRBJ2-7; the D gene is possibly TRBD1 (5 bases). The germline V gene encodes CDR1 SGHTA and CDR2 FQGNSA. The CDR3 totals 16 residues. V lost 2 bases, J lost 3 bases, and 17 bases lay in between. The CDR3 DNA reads TGTGCCAGCAGCTTAAGGGGCAGAGACCCTATCTACGAGCAGTACTTC. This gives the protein CASSLRGRDPIYEQYF. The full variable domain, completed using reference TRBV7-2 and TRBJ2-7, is GAGVSQSPSNKVTEKGKDVELRCDPISGHTALYWYRQSLGQGLEFLIYFQGNSAPDKSGLPSDRFSAERTGGSVSTLTIQRTQQEDSAVYLCASSLRGRDPIYEQYFGPGTRLTVT.

The CDR3 coding sequence is TGCAGCGTTGAAGACAGGGTGGGTGGCTACACCTTC. This encodes CSVEDRVGGYTF. The chain employs TRBV29-1 and TRBJ1-2; TRBD1 might be the D (5 bases). Germline CDR1 is SQVTM and CDR2 is ANQGSEA. Trimming cost V 0 bases and J 7 bases, with 9 bases left between them. This CDR3 region has 12 residues.

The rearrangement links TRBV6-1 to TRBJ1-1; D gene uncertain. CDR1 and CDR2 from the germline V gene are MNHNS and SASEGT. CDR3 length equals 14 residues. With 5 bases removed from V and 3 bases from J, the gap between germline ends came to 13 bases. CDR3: CASSSRVRDTEAFF. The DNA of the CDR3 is TGTGCCAGCAGTTCAAGAGTGAGGGACACTGAAGCTTTCTTT.

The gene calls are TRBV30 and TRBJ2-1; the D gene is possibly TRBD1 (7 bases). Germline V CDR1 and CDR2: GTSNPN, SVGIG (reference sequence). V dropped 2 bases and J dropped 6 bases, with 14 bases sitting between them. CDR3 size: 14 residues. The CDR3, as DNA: TGTGCCTGGAGTCCCAGGGGGGACATCAATGAGCAGTTCTTC. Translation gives CAWSPRGDINEQFF.

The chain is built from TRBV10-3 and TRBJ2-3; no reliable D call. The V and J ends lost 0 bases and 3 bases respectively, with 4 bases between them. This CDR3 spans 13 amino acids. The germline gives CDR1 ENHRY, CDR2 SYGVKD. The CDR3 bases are TGTGCCATCAGTGAGTCGCAAACAGATACGCAGTATTTT. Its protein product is CAISESQTDTQYF.

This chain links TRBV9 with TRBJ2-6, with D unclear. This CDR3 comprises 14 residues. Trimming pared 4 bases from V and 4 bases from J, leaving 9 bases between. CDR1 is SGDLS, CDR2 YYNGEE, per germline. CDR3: CASSPQGGANVLTF. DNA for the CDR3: TGTGCCAGCAGCCCCCAAGGAGGGGCCAACGTCCTGACTTTC.

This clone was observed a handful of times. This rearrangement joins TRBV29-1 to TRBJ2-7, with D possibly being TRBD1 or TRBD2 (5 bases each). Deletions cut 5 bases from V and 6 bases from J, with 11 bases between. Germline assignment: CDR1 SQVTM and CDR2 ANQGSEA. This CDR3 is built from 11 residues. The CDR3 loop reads CSVWAGAEQYF. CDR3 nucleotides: TGCAGCGTTTGGGCCGGGGCCGAGCAGTACTTC.

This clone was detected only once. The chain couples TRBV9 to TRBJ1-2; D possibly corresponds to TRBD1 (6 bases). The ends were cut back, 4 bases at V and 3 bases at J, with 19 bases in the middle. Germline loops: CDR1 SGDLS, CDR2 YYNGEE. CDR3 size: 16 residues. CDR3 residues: CASSPRVLGAHYGYTF. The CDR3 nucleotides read TGTGCCAGCAGCCCTAGGGTTTTGGGGGCGCACTATGGCTACACCTTC.

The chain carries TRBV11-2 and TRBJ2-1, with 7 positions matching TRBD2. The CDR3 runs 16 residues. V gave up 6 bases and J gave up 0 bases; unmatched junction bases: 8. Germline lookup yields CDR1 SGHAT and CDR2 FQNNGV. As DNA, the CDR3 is TGTGCCAGCAGGGCTGGGGGGGTCAGCTCCTACAATGAGCAGTTCTTC. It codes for CASRAGGVSSYNEQFF. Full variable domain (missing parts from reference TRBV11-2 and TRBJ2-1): EAGVAQSPRYKIIEKRQSVAFWCNPISGHATLYWYQQILGQGPKLLIQFQNNGVVDDSQLPKDRFSAERLKGVDSTLKIQPAKLEDSAVYLCASRAGGVSSYNEQFFGPGTRLTVL.

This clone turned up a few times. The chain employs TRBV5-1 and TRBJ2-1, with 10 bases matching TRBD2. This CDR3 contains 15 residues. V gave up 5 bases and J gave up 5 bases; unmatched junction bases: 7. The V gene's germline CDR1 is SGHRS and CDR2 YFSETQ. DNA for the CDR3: TGCGCCAGCAGAAAAGGACTAGCGGAAGACAATGAGCAGTTCTTC. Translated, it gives CASRKGLAEDNEQFF.

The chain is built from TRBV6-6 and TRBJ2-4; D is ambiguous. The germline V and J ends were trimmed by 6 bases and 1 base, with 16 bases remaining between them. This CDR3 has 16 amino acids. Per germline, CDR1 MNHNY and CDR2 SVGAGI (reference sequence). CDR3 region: CASSYGGVGAKNIQYF. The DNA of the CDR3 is TGTGCCAGCAGCTACGGTGGGGTCGGGGCCAAAAACATTCAGTACTTC.

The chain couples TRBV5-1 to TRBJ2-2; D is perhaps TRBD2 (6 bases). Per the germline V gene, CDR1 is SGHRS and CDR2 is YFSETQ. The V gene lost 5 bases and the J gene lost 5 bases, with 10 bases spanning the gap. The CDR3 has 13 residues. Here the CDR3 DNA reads TGCGCCAGCAGTCAGGCGGGGACCGGGGAGCTGTTTTTT. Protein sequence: CASSQAGTGELFF.

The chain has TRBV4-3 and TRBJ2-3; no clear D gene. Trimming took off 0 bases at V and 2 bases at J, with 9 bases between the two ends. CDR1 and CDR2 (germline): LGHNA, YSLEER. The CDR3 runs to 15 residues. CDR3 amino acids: CASSQDRVSTDTQYF. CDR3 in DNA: TGCGCCAGCAGCCAAGACAGAGTATCCACAGATACGCAGTATTTT.

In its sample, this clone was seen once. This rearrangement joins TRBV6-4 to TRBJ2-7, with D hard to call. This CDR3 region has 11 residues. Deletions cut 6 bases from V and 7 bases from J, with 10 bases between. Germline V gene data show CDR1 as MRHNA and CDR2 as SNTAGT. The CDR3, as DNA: TGTGCCAGCAGCCAGCCCTGGGAGCAGTACTTC. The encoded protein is CASSQPWEQYF.

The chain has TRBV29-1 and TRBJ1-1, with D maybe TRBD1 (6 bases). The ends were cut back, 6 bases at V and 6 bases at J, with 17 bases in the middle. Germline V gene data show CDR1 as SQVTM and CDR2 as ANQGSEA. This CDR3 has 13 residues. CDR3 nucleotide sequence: TGCAGCGTCGCCCGACAGGCTCGAGCTGAAGCTTTCTTT. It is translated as CSVARQARAEAFF.

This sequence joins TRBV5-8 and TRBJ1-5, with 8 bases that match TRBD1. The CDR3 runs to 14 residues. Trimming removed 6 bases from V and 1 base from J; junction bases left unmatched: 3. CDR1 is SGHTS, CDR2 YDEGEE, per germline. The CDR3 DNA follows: TGTGCCAGCACAGGGGGCCGGAGCAATCAGCCCCAGCATTTT. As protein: CASTGGRSNQPQHF.

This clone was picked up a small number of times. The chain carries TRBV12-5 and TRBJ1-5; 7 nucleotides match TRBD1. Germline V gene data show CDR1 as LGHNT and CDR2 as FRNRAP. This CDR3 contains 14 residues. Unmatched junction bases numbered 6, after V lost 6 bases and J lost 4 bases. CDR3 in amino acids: CASGKGGENQPQHF. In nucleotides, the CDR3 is TGTGCTAGTGGAAAAGGGGGCGAAAATCAGCCCCAGCATTTT. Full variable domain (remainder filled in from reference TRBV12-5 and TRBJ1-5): DARVTQTPRHKVTEMGQEVTMRCQPILGHNTVFWYRQTMMQGLELLAYFRNRAPLDDSGMPKDRFSAEMPDATLATLKIQPSEPRDSAVYFCASGKGGENQPQHFGDGTRLSIL.

The CDR3 DNA sequence: TGTGCCTGGAGACACGGGCGCACTGAAGCTTTCTTT. Encoded protein: CAWRHGRTEAFF. V and J are TRBV30 and TRBJ1-1; no clear D. The CDR3 sequence is 12 residues long. Germline CDR1 is GTSNPN and CDR2 is SVGIG (reference sequence). V shed 3 bases and J shed 4 bases, with 9 bases lying between them.

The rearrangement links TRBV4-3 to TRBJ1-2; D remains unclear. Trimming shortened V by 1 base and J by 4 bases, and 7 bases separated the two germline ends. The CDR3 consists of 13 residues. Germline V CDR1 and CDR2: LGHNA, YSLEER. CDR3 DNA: TGCGCCAGCAGCCAAGGAGGTCTCTATGGCTACACCTTC. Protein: CASSQGGLYGYTF.

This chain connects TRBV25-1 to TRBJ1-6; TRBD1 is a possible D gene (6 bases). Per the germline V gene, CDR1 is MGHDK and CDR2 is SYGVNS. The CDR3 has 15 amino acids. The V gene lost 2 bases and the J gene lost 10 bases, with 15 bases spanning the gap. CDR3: CASSEPGRGYSPLHF. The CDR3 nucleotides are TGTGCCAGCAGTGAACCTGGCAGGGGCTACTCACCCCTCCACTTT. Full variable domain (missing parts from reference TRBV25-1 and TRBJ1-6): EADIYQTPRYLVIGTGKKITLECSQTMGHDKMYWYQQDPGMELHLIHYSYGVNSTEKGDLSSESTVSRIRTEHFPLTLESARPSHTSQYLCASSEPGRGYSPLHFGNGTRLTVT.

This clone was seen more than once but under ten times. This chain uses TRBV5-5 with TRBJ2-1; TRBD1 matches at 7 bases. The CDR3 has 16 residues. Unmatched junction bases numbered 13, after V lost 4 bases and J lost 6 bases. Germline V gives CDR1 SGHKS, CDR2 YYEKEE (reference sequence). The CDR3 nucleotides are TGTGCCAGCAGCGTTTCACAGGGGATTTTAGGCAATGAGCAGTTCTTC. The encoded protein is CASSVSQGILGNEQFF.

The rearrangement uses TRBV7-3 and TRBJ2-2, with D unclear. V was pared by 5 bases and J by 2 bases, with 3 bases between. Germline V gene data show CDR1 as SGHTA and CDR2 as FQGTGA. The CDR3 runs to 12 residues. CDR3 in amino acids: CASSVNTGELFF. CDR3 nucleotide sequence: TGTGCCAGCAGCGTAAACACCGGGGAGCTGTTTTTT.

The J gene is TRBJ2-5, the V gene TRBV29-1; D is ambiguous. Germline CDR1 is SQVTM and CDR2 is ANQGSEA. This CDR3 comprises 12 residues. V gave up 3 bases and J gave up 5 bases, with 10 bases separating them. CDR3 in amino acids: CSVDRELETQYF. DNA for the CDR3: TGCAGCGTTGATAGGGAACTGGAGACCCAGTACTTC. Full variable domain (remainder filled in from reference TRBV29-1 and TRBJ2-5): SAVISQKPSRDICQRGTSLTIQCQVDSQVTMMFWYRQQPGQSLTLIATANQGSEATYESGFVIDKFPISRPNLTFSTLTVSNMSPEDSSIYLCSVDRELETQYFGPGTRLLVL.

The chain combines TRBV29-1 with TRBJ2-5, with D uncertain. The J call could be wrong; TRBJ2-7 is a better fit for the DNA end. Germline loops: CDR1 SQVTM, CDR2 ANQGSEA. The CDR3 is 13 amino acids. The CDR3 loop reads CSVGTYRSYEQYF. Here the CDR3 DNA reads TGCAGCGTTGGAACTTATCGCTCCTACGAGCAGTACTTC.

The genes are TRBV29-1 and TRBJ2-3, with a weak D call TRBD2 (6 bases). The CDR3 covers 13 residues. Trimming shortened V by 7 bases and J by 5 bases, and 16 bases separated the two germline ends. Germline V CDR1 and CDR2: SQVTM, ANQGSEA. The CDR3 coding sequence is TGCAGCGCTCGGGACTCCTCGGTAGATACGCAGTATTTT. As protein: CSARDSSVDTQYF.

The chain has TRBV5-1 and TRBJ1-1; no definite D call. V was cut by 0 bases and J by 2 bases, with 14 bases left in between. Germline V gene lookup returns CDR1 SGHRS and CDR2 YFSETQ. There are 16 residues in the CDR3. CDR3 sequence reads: CASSLAIGPLNTEAFF. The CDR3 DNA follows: TGCGCCAGCAGCTTGGCTATAGGGCCCCTCAACACTGAAGCTTTCTTT.